A single sample gave rise to the 30 T cell receptor beta chains below, sequenced in a study of CD8 T cells in ankylosing spondylitis. TCRdb called the 5' RACE reads again in MiXCR, with one record for every CDR3 protein. This sample has around 250,000 distinct CDR3 sequences; around a tenth occur once, and the top ten carry around 7%. The sample comprised blood, either unsorted or a sorted T cell fraction (not recorded which). These receptors were obtained from a male donor with ankylosing spondylitis or in good health (not recorded which).

This clonotype was seen only a few times. This chain uses TRBV25-1 with TRBJ2-5, with D uncertain. Germline lookup yields CDR1 MGHDK and CDR2 SYGVNS. The ends were cut back, 0 bases at V and 5 bases at J, with 7 bases in the middle. The CDR3 length is 13 residues. The CDR3 coding sequence is TGTGCCAGCAGTGAATATATTGGGGAGACCCAGTACTTC. Its translation: CASSEYIGETQYF.

In its sample, this clonotype was seen many times. V is TRBV6-1 and J is TRBJ1-4; no reliable D call. The length of the CDR3 is 16 residues. V lost 6 bases and J lost 8, with 22 bases in between. Germline V CDR1 and CDR2: MNHNS, SASEGT. CDR3 loop: CASSNTAGFLWEKLFF. CDR3 in DNA: TGTGCCAGCAGCAATACGGCGGGATTTTTGTGGGAAAAACTGTTTTTT.

This clonotype was counted ten times or more. This rearrangement joins TRBV5-1 to TRBJ2-2; 7 bases fit TRBD2. Germline trimming cut 1 base from V and 5 bases from J; bases unmatched to any gene: 5. The CDR3 sequence is 15 residues long. Germline V gives CDR1 SGHRS, CDR2 YFSETQ. The CDR3 here is CASSLSSGITGELFF. For the CDR3, the DNA is TGCGCCAGCAGCTTGTCCAGCGGGATAACCGGGGAGCTGTTTTTT.

This clonotype was counted at least ten times. This chain connects TRBV12-3 or TRBV12-4 to TRBJ1-5; a possible D gene is TRBD1 (5 bases). This CDR3 is 16 amino acids long. With 0 bases removed from V and 1 base from J, the gap between germline ends came to 10 bases. The CDR3 here is CASSLAGEWSNQPQHF. The DNA of the CDR3 is TGTGCCAGCAGTTTAGCAGGGGAGTGGAGCAATCAGCCCCAGCATTTT.

V gene TRBV7-6 combines with J gene TRBJ2-5, with a tentative D call TRBD2 (5 bases). V lost 0 bases and J 3 bases, leaving 11 bases between the germline ends. CDR1 and CDR2 (germline): SGHVS, FNYEAQ. This CDR3 is 15 amino acids long. The CDR3 loop reads CASSLAGDMEETQYF. CDR3 in DNA: TGTGCCAGCAGCTTAGCGGGAGATATGGAAGAGACCCAGTACTTC.

This clonotype was found many times. This chain uses TRBV12-3 or TRBV12-4 with TRBJ1-3; D may be TRBD1 (6 bases). V was trimmed by 3 bases and J by 2 bases, leaving 8 bases between them. The CDR3 has 14 residues. CDR3 residues: CASSFAGAGNTIYF. The DNA of the CDR3 is TGTGCCAGCAGTTTCGCAGGGGCTGGAAACACCATATATTTT.

This clonotype appeared many times. CDR3 sequence (DNA): TGCGCCAGCAACAAGGGACAGGTGGGCACTGAAGCTTTCTTT. Translated: CASNKGQVGTEAFF. The chain couples TRBV5-1 to TRBJ1-1; 8 bases match TRBD1. CDR1 is SGHRS, CDR2 YFSETQ, per germline. V shed 6 bases, J shed 4 bases, and the junction held 8 bases outside the gene matches. CDR3 length: 14 amino acids.

The rearrangement uses TRBV7-8 and TRBJ2-2; D gene uncertain. The CDR3 extends over 15 amino acids. V gave up 7 bases and J gave up 2 bases, with 14 bases separating them. CDR1 is SGHVS and CDR2 is FQNEAQ in the germline V gene. The DNA of the CDR3 is TGTGCCAGCACCTCAGGTCGGGCAAACACCGGGGAGCTGTTTTTT. Translated: CASTSGRANTGELFF.

This clonotype occurred many times. CDR3 sequence: CASSAGTGSLTGELFF. The CDR3 DNA is TGTGCCAGCAGTGCAGGGACAGGGAGTCTCACCGGGGAGCTGTTTTTT. V usage is TRBV6-1 and J usage is TRBJ2-2; the match to TRBD1 covers 9 bases. J lost 4 bases, V lost 4 bases, and 7 bases had no gene match. Germline V lookup: CDR1 MNHNS, CDR2 SASEGT. The CDR3 consists of 16 residues.

Only a few counts were recorded for this clonotype. The V call is TRBV20-1, the J call TRBJ2-7, with unresolved D. Germline CDR1 DFQATT, CDR2 SNEGSKA (reference sequence). Trimming removed 3 bases from V and 1 base from J, with 7 bases in between. The CDR3 length is 12 residues. The chain's CDR3 is CSASGQSYEQYF. The CDR3 DNA reads as TGCAGTGCTAGTGGTCAGTCCTACGAGCAGTACTTC.

The CDR3 DNA follows: TGTGCCAGCAGCCCTCGGGACAGTAGGAGCTATGGCTACACCTTC. The encoded protein is CASSPRDSRSYGYTF. The chain links TRBV9 to TRBJ1-2; 7 nucleotides agree with TRBD1. With V trimmed by 4 bases and J by 4 bases, 10 bases remained unmatched. The CDR3 length is 15 residues. The germline gives CDR1 SGDLS, CDR2 YYNGEE. The entire variable domain, with the rest obtained from reference TRBV9 and TRBJ1-2, is as follows: DSGVTQTPKHLITATGQRVTLRCSPRSGDLSVYWYQQSLDQGLQFLIQYYNGEERAKGNILERFSAQQFPDLHSELNLSSLELGDSALYFCASSPRDSRSYGYTFGSGTRLTVV.

This clonotype was detected ten times or more. The chain recombines TRBV28 with TRBJ2-3; D unclear. V was cut by 7 bases and J by 6 bases, with 11 bases left in between. This CDR3 comprises 12 residues. Germline V gene data show CDR1 as MDHEN and CDR2 as SYDVKM. The CDR3 nucleotides are TGTGCCAGCACCATTGATCGCGATACGCAGTATTTT. This gives the protein CASTIDRDTQYF.

This clonotype was seen many times. The chain links TRBV20-1 to TRBJ2-5, with a weak D call TRBD1 (5 bases). Germline V gene lookup returns CDR1 DFQATT and CDR2 SNEGSKA (reference sequence). CDR3 size: 13 residues. V shed 6 bases and J shed 5 bases, with 16 bases lying between them. CDR3: CSAPDSISETQYF. The CDR3 coding sequence is TGCAGTGCCCCAGACAGTATATCTGAGACCCAGTACTTC.

This clonotype was counted at least ten times. The V and J genes are TRBV5-5 and TRBJ2-3; D gene unclear. The length of the CDR3 is 15 residues. Germline V gene data show CDR1 as SGHKS and CDR2 as YYEKEE (reference sequence). V was clipped by 1 base and J by 1 base, with 10 bases between them. The CDR3 DNA reads TGTGCCAGCAGCTTGTTATTTGGGGGCACAGATACGCAGTATTTT. Its translation: CASSLLFGGTDTQYF. Together with reference TRBV5-5 and TRBJ2-3, the CDR3 gives the full variable domain: DAGVTQSPTHLIKTRGQQVTLRCSPISGHKSVSWYQQVLGQGPQFIFQYYEKEERGRGNFPDRFSARQFPNYSSELNVNALLLGDSALYLCASSLLFGGTDTQYFGPGTRLTVL.

Ten or more counts support this clonotype. This sequence joins TRBV5-1 and TRBJ1-1, with a weak D call TRBD1 (5 bases). The CDR3 is 14 residues long. Trimming took 5 bases from V and 5 from J, leaving 16 bases between them. Germline-derived CDR1 and CDR2 are SGHRS and YFSETQ. The chain's CDR3 is CASSFGGARTEAFF. In nucleotides, the CDR3 is TGCGCCAGCAGTTTCGGCGGGGCTCGAACTGAAGCTTTCTTT. Variable domain in full (rest from reference TRBV5-1 and TRBJ1-1): KAGVTQTPRYLIKTRGQQVTLSCSPISGHRSVSWYQQTPGQGLQFLFEYFSETQRNKGNFPGRFSGRQFSNSRSEMNVSTLELGDSALYLCASSFGGARTEAFFGQGTRLTVV.

In this sample, this clonotype turned up many times. V and J are TRBV3-1 and TRBJ2-7, with TRBD2 identical over 10 bases. Germline V CDR1 and CDR2: LGHDT, YNNKEL (reference sequence). This CDR3 is 16 amino acids long. The ends lost 0 bases at V and 7 bases at J; junction bases unmatched: 9. The CDR3 is CASSQDFASGSQEQYF. Here the CDR3 DNA reads TGTGCCAGCAGCCAAGATTTCGCTAGCGGGAGTCAGGAGCAGTACTTC.

A note on this clonotype: A read error may explain this, as a much larger clone is one base away. This CDR3 fails to terminate in the conserved phenylalanine or tryptophan, so it likely reflects a read error. This chain joins TRBV5-1 and TRBJ1-2, with a tentative D call TRBD1 (6 bases). Looked up from germline, CDR1 is SGHRS and CDR2 is YFSETQ. The CDR3 extends over 15 amino acids. V was shortened by 1 base and J by 6 bases, with 16 bases between the two germline ends. The CDR3 DNA reads TGCGCCAGCAGCTTGTTAGGGGGGGACAAGAATGGCTACACCTCC. The encoded protein is CASSLLGGDKNGYTS.

This clonotype was counted at least ten times. This chain joins TRBV5-8 and TRBJ2-3; D uncertain. The CDR3 has 16 residues. The germline gives CDR1 SGHTS, CDR2 YDEGEE. The germline V and J ends were trimmed by 0 bases and 4 bases, with 15 bases remaining between them. CDR3 in amino acids: CASSLVLPEHSDTQYF. CDR3 bases: TGTGCCAGCAGCTTGGTTCTACCCGAACATTCAGATACGCAGTATTTT.

The gene calls are TRBV7-9 and TRBJ2-3; D remains unclear. The V and J ends lost 1 base and 2 bases respectively, with 10 bases between them. The CDR3 has 15 residues. Germline V gene data show CDR1 as SEHNR and CDR2 as FQNEAQ (reference sequence). The CDR3 nucleotides are TGTGCCAGCAGCTTAGGACGCTCGATCACAGATACGCAGTATTTT. Amino acids: CASSLGRSITDTQYF.

This clonotype was observed a handful of times. The V and J genes are TRBV7-3 and TRBJ2-3; 10 nucleotides match TRBD1. With V trimmed by 5 bases and J by 5 bases, 7 bases remained unmatched. Germline V CDR1 and CDR2: SGHTA, FQGTGA. The CDR3 consists of 15 residues. The CDR3 here is CASSPGTGAQDTQYF. CDR3 coding DNA: TGTGCCAGCAGCCCCGGGACAGGGGCTCAAGATACGCAGTATTTT.

At least ten counts were recorded for this clonotype. V gene TRBV20-1 combines with J gene TRBJ2-5; 8 nucleotides line up with TRBD2. Germline assignment: CDR1 DFQATT and CDR2 SNEGSKA (reference sequence). J gave up 1 base and V 6 bases, and 7 bases lay outside the gene matches. There are 14 residues in the CDR3. CDR3 region: CSAGLLAVQETQYF. CDR3 sequence (DNA): TGCAGTGCCGGCTTACTAGCGGTCCAAGAGACCCAGTACTTC.

This clonotype occurred many times. The J gene is TRBJ1-5, the V gene TRBV4-1; 8 bases agree with TRBD1. The germline CDR1 and CDR2 sequences are MGHRA and YSYEKL. The CDR3 has 14 residues. V lost 5 bases and J lost 7; bases outside the gene matches: 7. The CDR3 bases are TGCGCCAGCAGCTGGACAGGGCAAGGCCAGCCCCAGCATTTT. Its protein product is CASSWTGQGQPQHF.

This clonotype was found a few times. The chain joins TRBV29-1 to TRBJ1-1; unclear D gene. The CDR3 has 13 amino acids. Trimming cost V 0 bases and J 11 bases, with 16 bases left between them. Germline values: CDR1 SQVTM, CDR2 ANQGSEA. CDR3 coding DNA: TGCAGCGTTGAAGAGGGAAACTCCCACGGGGCTTTCTTT. It is translated as CSVEEGNSHGAFF.

There are many counts of this clonotype. The chain is built from TRBV14 and TRBJ1-2; D call uncertain. V was clipped by 1 base and J by 2 bases, with 11 bases between them. The germline gives CDR1 SGHDN, CDR2 FVKESK. The CDR3 spans 15 residues. CDR3 loop: CASSQVAGWNYGYTF. CDR3 sequence (DNA): TGTGCCAGCAGCCAAGTAGCAGGATGGAACTATGGCTACACCTTC. The full variable domain, in which reference TRBV14 and TRBJ1-2 provide the parts outside the CDR3, is EAGVTQFPSHSVIEKGQTVTLRCDPISGHDNLYWYRRVMGKEIKFLLHFVKESKQDESGMPNNRFLAERTGGTYSTLKVQPAELEDSGVYFCASSQVAGWNYGYTFGSGTRLTVV.

This clonotype was picked up many times. The V gene is TRBV5-6, the J gene TRBJ1-2; TRBD1 agrees at 12 bases. The CDR3 length is 15 residues. Looked up from germline, CDR1 is SGHDT and CDR2 is YYEEEE. V lost 3 bases to trimming and J lost 7 bases; unmatched junction nucleotides: 7. CDR3 bases: TGTGCCAGCAGCTGGGACAGGGGGCACATGTTTGGCTACACCTTC. It yields the protein CASSWDRGHMFGYTF.

This clonotype was counted many times. V is TRBV18 and J is TRBJ1-5; possible D gene TRBD1, 5 bases. The CDR3 length is 15 residues. The V gene's germline CDR1 is KGHSH and CDR2 LQKENI. V was clipped by 2 bases and J by 1 base, with 9 bases between them. The CDR3 DNA sequence: TGTGCCAGCTCACCAGCGGGGGGGAGCAATCAGCCCCAGCATTTT. This gives the protein CASSPAGGSNQPQHF.

This clonotype has just one count. The junction differs from germline at one of its ends, possibly a read error. The chain couples TRBV20-1 to TRBJ1-3; D is possibly TRBD1 (5 bases). The V gene's germline CDR1 is DFQATT and CDR2 SNEGSKA (reference sequence). The length of the CDR3 is 20 residues. This CDR3 reads CSARSSGVWAQRTSGSTIYF. CDR3 nucleotide sequence: TGCAGTGCTAGGAGCTCGGGGGTGTGGGCTCAACGCACCTCTGGAAGCACCATATATTTT.

This clonotype was observed a few times. J is TRBJ1-3 and V is TRBV4-2, with 7 positions matching TRBD1. The CDR3 extends over 18 amino acids. Germline V gives CDR1 LGHNA, CDR2 YNFKEQ. With V trimmed by 4 bases and J by 3 bases, 15 bases remained unmatched. The CDR3 loop reads CASSRGAGGAFGGNTIYF. As DNA, the CDR3 is TGTGCCAGCAGCCGAGGGGCAGGGGGAGCGTTCGGTGGAAACACCATATATTTT.

This clonotype was recorded many times. The rearrangement uses TRBV12-3 or TRBV12-4 and TRBJ1-1; no clear D. Trimming removed 6 bases from V and 0 bases from J, with 8 bases in between. This CDR3 region has 13 residues. The CDR3: CASSKAVNTEAFF. The CDR3 DNA follows: TGTGCCAGCAGCAAGGCCGTGAACACTGAAGCTTTCTTT.

This clonotype was seen a handful of times. The chain has TRBV7-9 and TRBJ2-7; D not certain. CDR3 size: 13 residues. The germline CDR1 and CDR2 sequences are SEHNR and FQNEAQ (reference sequence). V lost 5 bases and J 6 bases, leaving 14 bases between the germline ends. The CDR3 DNA follows: TGTGCCAGCAGCCACCCCCTTGGTGGCGAGCAGTACTTC. Encoded protein: CASSHPLGGEQYF. The full variable domain, its missing parts supplied by reference TRBV7-9 and TRBJ2-7, is DTGVSQNPRHKITKRGQNVTFRCDPISEHNRLYWYRQTLGQGPEFLTYFQNEAQLEKSRLLSDRFSAERPKGSFSTLEIQRTEQGDSAMYLCASSHPLGGEQYFGPGTRLTVT.